This T cell receptor (beta chain) was found in a study of blood T cell repertoires in COVID-19. Study overall: Sources were T cells, B-cell-depleted T cells, or PBMCs; the material itself was cDNA or gDNA.

V was shortened by 2 bases and J by 1 base, with 11 bases between the two germline ends. This CDR3 has 15 amino acids. Germline V gene sequence: CDR1 LNHDA, CDR2 SQIVND (reference sequence). Source study methods: Estimation of nucleated cell counts was performed using reference gene primer amplification. Clones were sequenced by immunoSEQ multiplex PCR, and TCRdb holds only the in-frame ones, with some missing. V and J calls and clone size come straight from that table; D and trimming were deduced from the DNA. The table includes roughly 250,000 clones, around four fifths detected once. V is TRBV19 and J is TRBJ1-1; D perhaps matches TRBD1 (5 bases). The sequenced sample was peripheral blood. The receptor comes from a woman in her sixties with active or convalescent COVID-19. CDR3: CASSIMSGSNTEAFF. The CDR3 DNA reads as TGTGCCAGTAGTATAATGTCAGGGTCGAACACTGAAGCTTTCTTT.